This T cell receptor (beta chain) was recorded in a study of T cell responses to AZD1222 COVID-19 vaccine (dated by TCRdb to the early 2020s). For the study in its entirety: AZD1222 recipients with second doses at about 4 weeks or about 12 weeks were pooled, because spike-specific TCR depth and breadth did not differ between schedules. Enrollment into the trials was organized by age into subgroups of 18-55, 56-69 and 70-plus years, and those subgroups contained about 160, 30 and 59 TCR-sequenced participants, respectively. A total of roughly 240 trial participants underwent TCR sequencing, of whom approximately 210 received two doses of AZD1222 and 26 received two doses of the MenACWY control vaccine. Here is what the overall study found, with its caveats: Epitopes outside the regions mutated in the B.1.351 and B.1.1.7 variants were reportedly recognized by nearly half of the unique spike-specific TCRs. Only six or seven AZD1222 recipients were SARS-CoV-2 seropositive at baseline, limiting conclusions about previously exposed vaccinees. Because no samples from the day 14 peak response were available, repertoires could be characterized only after the peak T cell response. Participants were mostly white British, with more females than males. The authors suggested clonal diversity may have been underestimated. The vaccine-associated CD4 TCRs covered the entire spike protein, and the dominant responses fell in regions 160-218 and 743-854. Spike-specific TCR breadth and depth rose significantly after two AZD1222 doses compared with day 0 and with MenACWY recipients. In the small 56-69-year group, the increase in depth fell short of significance, most likely because of low power.

CDR1 is given as SGHAT and CDR2 as FQDESV, both from the germline V gene (reference sequence). The V end gives up 2 bases and the J end 5 bases, leaving 7 bases in the junction not matched to a gene. CDR3 length: 15 amino acids, cysteine to phenylalanine. The only DNA kept is the CDR3, 45 bases in frame from the first base. On this clone: This clone's antigen is unknown. There are no base qualities to consult, and no much larger clone falls within one base.

The time point label, read with the paper, signifies: baseline before first vaccination. Vaccinee samples were obtained from the UK trials COV001 and COV002, which included a single-blind randomized controlled phase 2/3 trial of AZD1222 (ChAdOx1 nCoV-19) in healthy adults. For TCRbeta chain sequencing, PBMC samples from trial participants were taken at day 0 and at day 28 after the second dose. The CDR3 regions of human TCRbeta chains were analyzed by immunosequencing. For the original study's pipeline: TCRs in the repertoires were matched against a reference library of SARS-CoV-2-specific TCRs that had been generated with the MIRA antigen-specificity platform. Breadth meant the fraction of unique TCRs that were SARS-CoV-2-associated, whereas depth meant the fraction of total T cells that were SARS-CoV-2-associated. Each spike-specific TCR was assigned to its reactive spike region and to a CD4 or CD8 class using the MIRA data. Log10-transformed breadth and depth values were compared by one-way ANOVA with Sidak's multiple comparisons tests. The table comes from immuneACCESS by way of TCRdb, which keeps in-frame sequences with V and J called. Part of the clones is missing from these tables; in studies checked, under half for an unresolved V gene and the rest for unknown reasons. That table is the source of V, J and clone size, and D and trimming were worked out from the DNA. Recorded for this sample are 150,000 or so clones; approximately 90% of them occurred a single time. The ten biggest clones cover around 4.9% of the sample.

Recombination joined TRBV11-1 with TRBJ2-5; TRBD2 agrees with 8 junctional bases. The specimen comprised peripheral blood, sampled on day 0 of AZD1222 vaccination. The TCR originated in an adult in good health. For the CDR3, the sequence is CASSLSAGVGETQYF. The DNA sequence is given as TGTGCCAGCAGCTTATCAGCGGGAGTCGGGGAGACCCAGTACTTC. Where the CDR3 stops, the reference TRBV11-1 and TRBJ2-5 genes take over; the full variable domain is EAEVAQSPRYKITEKSQAVAFWCDPISGHATLYWYRQILGQGPELLVQFQDESVVDDSQLPKDRFSAERLKGVDSTLKIQPAELGDSAMYLCASSLSAGVGETQYFGPGTRLLVL.